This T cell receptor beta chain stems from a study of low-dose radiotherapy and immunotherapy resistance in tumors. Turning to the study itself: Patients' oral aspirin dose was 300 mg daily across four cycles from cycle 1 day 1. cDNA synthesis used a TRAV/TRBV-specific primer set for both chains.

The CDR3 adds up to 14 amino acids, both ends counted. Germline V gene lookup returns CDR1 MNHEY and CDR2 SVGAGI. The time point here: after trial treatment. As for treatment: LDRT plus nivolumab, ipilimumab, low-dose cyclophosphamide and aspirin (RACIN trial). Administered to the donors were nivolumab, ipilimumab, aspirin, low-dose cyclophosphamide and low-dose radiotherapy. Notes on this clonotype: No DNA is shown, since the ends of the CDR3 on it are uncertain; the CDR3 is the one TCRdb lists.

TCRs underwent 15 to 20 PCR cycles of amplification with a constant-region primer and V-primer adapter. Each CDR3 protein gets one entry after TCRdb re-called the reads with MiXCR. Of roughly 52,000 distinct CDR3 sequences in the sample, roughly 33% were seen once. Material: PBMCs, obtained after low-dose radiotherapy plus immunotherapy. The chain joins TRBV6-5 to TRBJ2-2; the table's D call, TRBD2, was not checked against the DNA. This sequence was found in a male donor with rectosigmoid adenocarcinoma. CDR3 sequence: CASSYSIGGELFFF.